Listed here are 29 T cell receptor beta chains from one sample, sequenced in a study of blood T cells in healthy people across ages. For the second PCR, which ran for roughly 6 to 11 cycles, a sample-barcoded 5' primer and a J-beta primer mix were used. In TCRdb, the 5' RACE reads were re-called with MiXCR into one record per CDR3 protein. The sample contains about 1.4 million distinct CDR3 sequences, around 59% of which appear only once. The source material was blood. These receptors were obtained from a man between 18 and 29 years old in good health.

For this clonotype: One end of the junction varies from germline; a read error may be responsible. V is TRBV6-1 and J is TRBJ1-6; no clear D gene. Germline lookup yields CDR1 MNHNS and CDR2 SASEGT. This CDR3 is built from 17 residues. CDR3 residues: CASSETILNSYNSPLHF. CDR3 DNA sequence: TGTGCCAGTAGTGAAACCATTCTGAACTCCTATAATTCACCCCTCCACTTT.

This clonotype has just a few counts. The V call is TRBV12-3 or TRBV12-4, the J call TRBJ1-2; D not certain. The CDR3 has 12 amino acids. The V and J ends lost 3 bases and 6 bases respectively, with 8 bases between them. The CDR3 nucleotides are TGTGCCAGCAGTTTTGGGGTTGATGGCTACACCTTC. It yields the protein CASSFGVDGYTF.

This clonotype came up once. The CDR3 here is CASSPGGDNEQYF. The CDR3 nucleotides read TGCGCCAGCAGCCCCGGGGGGGACAATGAGCAGTACTTC. The rearrangement links TRBV5-1 to TRBJ2-7, with 8 bases matching TRBD2. Germline CDR1 and CDR2: SGHRS and YFSETQ. The CDR3 totals 13 residues. Germline trimming cut 4 bases from V and 7 bases from J; bases unmatched to any gene: 7.

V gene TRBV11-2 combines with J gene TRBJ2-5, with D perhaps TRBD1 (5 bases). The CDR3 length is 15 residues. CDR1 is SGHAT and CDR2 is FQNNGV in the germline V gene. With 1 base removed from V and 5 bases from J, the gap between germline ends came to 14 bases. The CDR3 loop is CASSLGAGPGETQYF. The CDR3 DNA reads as TGTGCCAGCAGCTTAGGGGCAGGCCCAGGGGAGACCCAGTACTTC.

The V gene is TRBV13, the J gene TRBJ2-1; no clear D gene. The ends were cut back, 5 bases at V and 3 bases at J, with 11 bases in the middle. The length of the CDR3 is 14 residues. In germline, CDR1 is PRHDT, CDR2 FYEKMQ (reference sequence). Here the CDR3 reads CASSPKSGYNEQFF. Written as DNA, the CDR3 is TGTGCCAGCAGCCCCAAATCGGGCTACAATGAGCAGTTCTTC.

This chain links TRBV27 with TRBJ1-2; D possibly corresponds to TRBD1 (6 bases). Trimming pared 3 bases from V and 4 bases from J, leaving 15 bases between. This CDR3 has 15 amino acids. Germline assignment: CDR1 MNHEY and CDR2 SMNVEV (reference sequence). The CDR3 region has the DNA TGTGCCAGCAGTTTCGGGGGGGCGAAGAGCTATGGCTACACCTTC. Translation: CASSFGGAKSYGYTF.

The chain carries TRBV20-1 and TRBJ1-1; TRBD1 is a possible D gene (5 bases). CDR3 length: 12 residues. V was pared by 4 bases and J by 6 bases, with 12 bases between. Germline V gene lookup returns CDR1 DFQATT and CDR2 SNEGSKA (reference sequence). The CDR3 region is CSATRQGPEAFF. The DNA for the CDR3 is TGCAGTGCTACCCGGCAGGGCCCTGAAGCTTTCTTT.

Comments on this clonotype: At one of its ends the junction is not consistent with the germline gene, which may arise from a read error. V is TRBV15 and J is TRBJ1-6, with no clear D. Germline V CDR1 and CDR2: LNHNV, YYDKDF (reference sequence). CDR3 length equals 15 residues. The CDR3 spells CATSRGSEKNSPPHF. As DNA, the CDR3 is TGTGCCACCAGCAGAGGTTCGGAGAAGAATTCACCCCCCCACTTT.

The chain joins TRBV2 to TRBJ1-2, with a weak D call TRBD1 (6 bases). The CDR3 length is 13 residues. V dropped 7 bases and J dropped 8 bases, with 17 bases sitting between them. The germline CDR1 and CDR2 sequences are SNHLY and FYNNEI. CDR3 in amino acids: CASTSQQGGGYTF. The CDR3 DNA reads TGTGCCAGCACTTCGCAACAGGGTGGAGGCTACACCTTC.

Here the CDR3 reads CSAKGARLHEQYF. DNA for the CDR3: TGCAGTGCTAAGGGGGCGCGTCTGCACGAGCAGTACTTC. The chain couples TRBV20-1 to TRBJ2-7, with 7 bases lining up with TRBD1. Germline lookup yields CDR1 DFQATT and CDR2 SNEGSKA (reference sequence). The ends lost 4 bases at V and 5 bases at J; junction bases unmatched: 8. CDR3 length equals 13 residues.

Here the CDR3 reads CASSPNLAGGPAYNEQFF. For the CDR3, the DNA is TGTGCCAGCAGCCCTAACCTAGCGGGGGGGCCAGCCTACAATGAGCAGTTCTTC. V and J are TRBV6-2 or TRBV6-3 and TRBJ2-1, with TRBD2 identical over 12 bases. The CDR3 sequence is 18 residues long. Germline trimming cut 6 bases from V and 2 bases from J; bases unmatched to any gene: 11. The V gene's germline CDR1 is MNHEY and CDR2 SVGEGT.

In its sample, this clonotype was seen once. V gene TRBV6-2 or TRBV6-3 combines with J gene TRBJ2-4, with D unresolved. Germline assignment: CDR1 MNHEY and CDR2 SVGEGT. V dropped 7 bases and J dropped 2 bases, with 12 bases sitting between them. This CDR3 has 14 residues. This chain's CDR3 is CASTPTETKNIQYF. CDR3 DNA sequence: TGTGCCAGCACCCCGACTGAAACCAAAAACATTCAGTACTTC.

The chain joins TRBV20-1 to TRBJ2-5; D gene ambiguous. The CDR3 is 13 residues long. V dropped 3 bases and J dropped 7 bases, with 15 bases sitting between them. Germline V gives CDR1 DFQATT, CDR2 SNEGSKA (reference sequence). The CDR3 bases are TGCAGTGCTAGTCCCTCCGGGCTAGGGACCCAGTACTTC. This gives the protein CSASPSGLGTQYF.

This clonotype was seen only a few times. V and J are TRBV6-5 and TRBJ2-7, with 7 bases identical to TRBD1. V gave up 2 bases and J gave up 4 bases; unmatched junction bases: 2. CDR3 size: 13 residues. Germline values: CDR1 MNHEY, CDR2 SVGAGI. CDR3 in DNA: TGTGCCAGCAGTTACGGACAGGTTTACGAGCAGTACTTC. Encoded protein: CASSYGQVYEQYF.

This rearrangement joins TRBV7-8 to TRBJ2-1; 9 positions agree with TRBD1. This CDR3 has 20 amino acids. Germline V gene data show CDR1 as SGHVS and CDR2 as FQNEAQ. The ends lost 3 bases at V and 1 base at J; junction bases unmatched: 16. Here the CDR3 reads CASSFRYHYRGRESYNEQFF. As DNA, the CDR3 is TGTGCCAGCAGCTTCCGGTACCATTACAGGGGGCGGGAGTCCTACAATGAGCAGTTCTTC.

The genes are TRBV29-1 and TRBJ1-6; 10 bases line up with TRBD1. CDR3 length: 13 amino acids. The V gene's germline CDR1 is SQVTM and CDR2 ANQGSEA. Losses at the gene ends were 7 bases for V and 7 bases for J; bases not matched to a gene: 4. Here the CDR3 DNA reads TGCAGCGCCTCGACAGGGGGCAATTCACCCCTCCACTTT. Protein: CSASTGGNSPLHF.

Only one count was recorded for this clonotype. The DNA for the CDR3 is TGTGCCGGCCGATACACTAGCGGAGGAGACAATGAGCAGTTCTTC. Its protein product is CAGRYTSGGDNEQFF. The chain has TRBV2 and TRBJ2-1; 8 bases fit TRBD2. After removal of 11 bases from V and 5 bases from J, the junction contained 14 bases not matched to a gene. This CDR3 is built from 15 residues. From germline, CDR1 is SNHLY and CDR2 FYNNEI.

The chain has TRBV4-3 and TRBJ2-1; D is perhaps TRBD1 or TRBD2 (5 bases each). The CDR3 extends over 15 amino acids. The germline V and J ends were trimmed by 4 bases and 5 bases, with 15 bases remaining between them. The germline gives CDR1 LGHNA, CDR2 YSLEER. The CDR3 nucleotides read TGCGCCAGCAGCCCGTGGGTTGTGGGGGACAATGAGCAGTTCTTC. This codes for CASSPWVVGDNEQFF.

DNA for the CDR3: TGTGCCAGCAGACCCGGGACAGTTTACGAGCAGTACTTC. This translates into CASRPGTVYEQYF. This chain connects TRBV6-1 to TRBJ2-7; 7 bases are a match to TRBD1. The length of the CDR3 is 13 residues. The trim removed 6 bases at V and 4 bases at J, leaving 6 bases unmatched. Germline V gives CDR1 MNHNS, CDR2 SASEGT.

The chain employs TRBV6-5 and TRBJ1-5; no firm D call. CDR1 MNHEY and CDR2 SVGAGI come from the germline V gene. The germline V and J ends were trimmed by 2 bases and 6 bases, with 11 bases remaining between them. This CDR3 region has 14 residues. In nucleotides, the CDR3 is TGTGCCAGCAGTTACGGGTCGCTCGGTCAGCCCCAGCATTTT. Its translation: CASSYGSLGQPQHF.

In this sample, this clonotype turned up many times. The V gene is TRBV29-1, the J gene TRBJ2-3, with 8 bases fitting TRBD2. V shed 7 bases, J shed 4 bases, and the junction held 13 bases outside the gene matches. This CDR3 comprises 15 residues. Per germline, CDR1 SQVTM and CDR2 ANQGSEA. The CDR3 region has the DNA TGCAGCGGCCAGTCAGCGGGAGTTATCGCAGATACGCAGTATTTT. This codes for CSGQSAGVIADTQYF.

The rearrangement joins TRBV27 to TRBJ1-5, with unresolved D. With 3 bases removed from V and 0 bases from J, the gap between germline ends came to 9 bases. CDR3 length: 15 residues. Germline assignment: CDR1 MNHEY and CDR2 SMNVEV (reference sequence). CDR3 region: CASSFRPASNQPQHF. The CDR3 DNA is TGTGCCAGCAGTTTTCGGCCGGCTAGCAATCAGCCCCAGCATTTT.

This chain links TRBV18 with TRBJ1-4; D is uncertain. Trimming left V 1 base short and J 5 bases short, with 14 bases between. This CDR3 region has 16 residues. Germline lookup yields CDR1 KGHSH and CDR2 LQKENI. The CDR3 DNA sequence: TGTGCCAGCTCACCACTCCCCGGACGTGGAAATGAAAAACTGTTTTTT. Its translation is CASSPLPGRGNEKLFF.

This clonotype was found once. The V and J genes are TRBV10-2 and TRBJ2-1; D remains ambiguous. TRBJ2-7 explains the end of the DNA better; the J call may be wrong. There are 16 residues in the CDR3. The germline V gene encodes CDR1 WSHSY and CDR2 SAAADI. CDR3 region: CASSESGRRSYNEQYF. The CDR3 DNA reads TGCGCCAGCAGTGAGTCAGGCAGGCGTTCCTACAATGAGCAGTACTTC.

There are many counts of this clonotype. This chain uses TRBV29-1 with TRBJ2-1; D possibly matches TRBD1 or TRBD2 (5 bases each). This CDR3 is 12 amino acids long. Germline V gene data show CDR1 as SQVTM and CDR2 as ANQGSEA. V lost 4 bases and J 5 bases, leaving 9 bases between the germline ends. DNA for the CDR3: TGCAGCGTTGCCATGGGACACAATGAGCAGTTCTTC. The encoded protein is CSVAMGHNEQFF.

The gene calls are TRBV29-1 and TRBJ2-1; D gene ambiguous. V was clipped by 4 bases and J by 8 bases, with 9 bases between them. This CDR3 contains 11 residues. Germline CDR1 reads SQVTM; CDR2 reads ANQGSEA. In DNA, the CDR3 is TGCAGCGTTGCCTTTTTGGATGAGCAGTTCTTC. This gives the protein CSVAFLDEQFF.

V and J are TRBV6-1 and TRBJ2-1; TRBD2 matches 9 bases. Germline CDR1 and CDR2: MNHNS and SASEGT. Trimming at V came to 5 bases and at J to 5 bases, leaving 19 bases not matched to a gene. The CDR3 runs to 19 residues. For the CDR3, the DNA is TGTGCCAGCAGTACCACGATCGCGGGAGGGCCCTGGGGAAACAATGAGCAGTTCTTC. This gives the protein CASSTTIAGGPWGNNEQFF.

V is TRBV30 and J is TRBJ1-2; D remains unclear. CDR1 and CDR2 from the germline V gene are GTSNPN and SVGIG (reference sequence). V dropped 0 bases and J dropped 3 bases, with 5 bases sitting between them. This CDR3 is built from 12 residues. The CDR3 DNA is TGTGCCTGGAGTGTGGGATACTATGGCTACACCTTC. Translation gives CAWSVGYYGYTF.

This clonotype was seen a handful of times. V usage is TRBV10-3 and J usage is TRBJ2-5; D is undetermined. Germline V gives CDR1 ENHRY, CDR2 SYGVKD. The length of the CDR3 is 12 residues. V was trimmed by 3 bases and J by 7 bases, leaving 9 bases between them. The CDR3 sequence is CAISEGKGTQYF. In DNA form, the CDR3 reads TGTGCCATCAGTGAAGGGAAGGGGACCCAGTACTTC.